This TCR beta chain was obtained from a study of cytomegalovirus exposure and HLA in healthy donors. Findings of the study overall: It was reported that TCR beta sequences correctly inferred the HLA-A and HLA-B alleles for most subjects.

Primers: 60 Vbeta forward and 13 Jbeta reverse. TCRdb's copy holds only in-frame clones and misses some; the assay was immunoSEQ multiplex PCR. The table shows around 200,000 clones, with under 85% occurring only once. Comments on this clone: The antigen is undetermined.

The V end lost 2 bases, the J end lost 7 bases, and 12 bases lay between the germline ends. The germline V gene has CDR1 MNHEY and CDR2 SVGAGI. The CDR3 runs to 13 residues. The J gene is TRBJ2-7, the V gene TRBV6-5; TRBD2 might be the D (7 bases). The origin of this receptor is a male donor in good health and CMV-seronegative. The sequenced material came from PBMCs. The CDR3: CASSYGRGGEQYF. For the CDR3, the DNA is TGTGCCAGCAGTTACGGCAGGGGAGGGGAGCAGTACTTC.